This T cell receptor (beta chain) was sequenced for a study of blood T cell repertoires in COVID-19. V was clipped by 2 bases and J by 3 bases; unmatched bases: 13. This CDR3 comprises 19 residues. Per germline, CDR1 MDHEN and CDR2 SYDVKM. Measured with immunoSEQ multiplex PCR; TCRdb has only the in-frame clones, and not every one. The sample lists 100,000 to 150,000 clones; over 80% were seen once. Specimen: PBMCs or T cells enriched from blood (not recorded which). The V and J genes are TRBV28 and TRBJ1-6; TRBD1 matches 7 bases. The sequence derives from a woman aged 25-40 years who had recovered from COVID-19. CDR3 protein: CASSLVRRVGGLYNSPLHF. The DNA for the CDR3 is TGTGCCAGCAGTTTAGTGCGGAGGGTAGGGGGCCTCTATAATTCACCCCTCCACTTT.